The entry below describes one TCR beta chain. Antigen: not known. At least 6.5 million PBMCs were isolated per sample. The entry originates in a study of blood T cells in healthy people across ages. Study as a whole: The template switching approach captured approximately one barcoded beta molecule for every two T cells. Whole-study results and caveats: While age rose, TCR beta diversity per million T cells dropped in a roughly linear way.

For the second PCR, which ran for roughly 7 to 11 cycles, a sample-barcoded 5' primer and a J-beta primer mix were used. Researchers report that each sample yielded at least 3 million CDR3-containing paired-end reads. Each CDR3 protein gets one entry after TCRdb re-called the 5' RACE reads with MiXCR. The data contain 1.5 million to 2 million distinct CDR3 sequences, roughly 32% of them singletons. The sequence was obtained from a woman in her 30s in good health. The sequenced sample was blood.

As DNA, the CDR3 is TGTGCCAGTAGTACCGTCTTTGGGACCGAGCAGTACTTC. It encodes CASSTVFGTEQYF. This chain connects TRBV19 to TRBJ2-5, with D perhaps matching TRBD1 or TRBD2 (5 bases each). The J call is in doubt because the DNA end fits TRBJ2-7 better. The CDR3 covers 13 residues. Germline-derived CDR1 and CDR2 are LNHDA and SQIVND (reference sequence).